This passage covers 12 T cell receptor beta chains from one sample sequenced in a study of T cell clonality in common variable immunodeficiency. Some clones are missing from TCRdb's copy, which holds only in-frame ones; the method was immunoSEQ multiplex PCR. The sample holds some 43,000 clones, and no clone turns up only once. Sequencing was done on a sample of peripheral blood mononuclear cells. The receptors originated from a person aged 18-70 years in good health.

This clone was counted many times. The read finishes 3 residues shy of the CDR3 end, and the germline J gene is used to complete it. The rearrangement links TRBV7-9 to TRBJ2-2, with 7 bases that match TRBD1. CDR1 SEHNR and CDR2 FQNEAQ come from the germline V gene (reference sequence). The length of the CDR3 is 15 residues. V lost 6 bases to trimming and J lost 4 bases; unmatched junction nucleotides: 8. CDR3 amino acids: CASRSGTAITGELFF. Incomplete CDR3 DNA: TGTGCCAGCAGATCCGGGACAGCAATCACCGGGGAG. Looking up the rest from reference TRBV7-9 and TRBJ2-2 gives the full variable domain: DTGVSQNPRHKITKRGQNVTFRCDPISEHNRLYWYRQTLGQGPEFLTYFQNEAQLEKSRLLSDRFSAERPKGSFSTLEIQRTEQGDSAMYLCASRSGTAITGELFFGEGSRLTVL.

This clone was recorded at least ten times. CDR3 in amino acids: CASSLARAGQPQHF. Incomplete CDR3 DNA: TGTGCCAGCAGCTTAGCGCGGGCGGGGCAGCCC. The chain carries TRBV7-2 and TRBJ1-5, with D uncertain. The read comes to an end 3 residues before the CDR3 does, leaving the germline J gene to fill in the end. Germline V CDR1 and CDR2: SGHTA, FQGNSA. Between the trimmed V and J ends, which lost 0 bases and 7 bases, there was a span of 10 bases. This CDR3 region has 14 residues.

This clone was counted many times. The read ends 3 residues shy of where the CDR3 ends; the end is completed using the germline J gene. This rearrangement joins TRBV2 to TRBJ2-5, with D perhaps TRBD1 (5 bases). The CDR3 runs 11 residues. V lost 8 bases and J 3 bases, leaving 7 bases between the germline ends. Looked up from germline, CDR1 is SNHLY and CDR2 is FYNNEI. The sequenced part of the CDR3 DNA is TGTGCCAGCGCCAGGGAAGAGACC. This encodes CASAREET. The CDR3 in its entirety is CASAREETQYF. Full variable domain (remainder filled in from reference TRBV2 and TRBJ2-5): EPEVTQTPSHQVTQMGQEVILRCVPISNHLYFYWYRQILGQKVEFLVSFYNNEISEKSEIFDDQFSVERPDGSNFTLKIRSTKLEDSAMYFCASAREETQYFGPGTRLLVL.

This clone was counted at least ten times. The read falls 3 residues short of the CDR3 end, and the missing part is taken from the germline J gene. The chain uses TRBV7-6 and TRBJ2-2; TRBD1 matches 8 bases. Germline lookup yields CDR1 SGHVS and CDR2 FNYEAQ. The CDR3 covers 16 residues. V lost 4 bases to trimming and J lost 6 bases; unmatched junction nucleotides: 10. The chain's CDR3 is CASSSFTDRGPGELFF. CDR3 DNA (partial): TGTGCCAGCAGCTCCTTTACTGACAGGGGTCCCGGGGAG.

This clone showed up many times. The read terminates 3 residues before the CDR3 end, so the remaining end is supplied by the germline J gene. V and J are TRBV3-1 (or the pseudogene TRBV3-2) and TRBJ2-2; 12 nucleotides match TRBD2. The V segment lost 2 bases and the J segment 6 bases; nucleotides outside the gene matches: 7. Germline V gives CDR1 LGHDT, CDR2 YNNKEL (reference sequence). This CDR3 is 17 amino acids long. The CDR3: CASSQSPSGRAPGELFF. The sequenced CDR3 bases are TGTGCCAGCAGCCAAAGTCCTAGCGGGAGGGCCCCCGGGGAG.

This clone was detected many times. The read ends 3 residues before the CDR3 terminus; that terminus is restored from the germline J gene. This sequence joins TRBV11-2 and TRBJ1-6; possibly TRBD1 for D (5 bases). The germline V gene has CDR1 SGHAT and CDR2 FQNNGV. This CDR3 is built from 14 residues. V was pared by 1 base and J by 7 bases, with 8 bases between. The CDR3 sequence is CASSLGTRNSPLHF. The CDR3 DNA, read in part, is TGTGCCAGCAGCTTAGGGACAAGAAATTCACCC. The whole variable domain, remainder taken from reference TRBV11-2 and TRBJ1-6, is EAGVAQSPRYKIIEKRQSVAFWCNPISGHATLYWYQQILGQGPKLLIQFQNNGVVDDSQLPKDRFSAERLKGVDSTLKIQPAKLEDSAVYLCASSLGTRNSPLHFGNGTRLTVT.

This clone occurred many times. The read stops 3 residues short of the end of the CDR3; the missing end is completed from the germline J gene. The V gene is TRBV14, the J gene TRBJ1-6; 7 nucleotides match TRBD1. This CDR3 is 12 amino acids long. Germline CDR1 reads SGHDN; CDR2 reads FVKESK. V was clipped by 4 bases and J by 9 bases; unmatched bases: 0. This chain's CDR3 is CASSRTGSPLHF. CDR3 DNA (partial): TGTGCCAGCAGCCGGACAGGTTCACCC.

This clone was counted a few times. CDR3 residues: CASSIGQGAYDYTF. The covered CDR3 bases are TGTGCCAGTAGTATTGGTCAGGGCGCCTACGAC. This sequence joins TRBV19 and TRBJ1-2, with D tentatively TRBD1 (5 bases). The read stops 3 residues short of the end of the CDR3; the missing end is completed from the germline J gene. The CDR3 runs 14 residues. Germline V gene lookup returns CDR1 LNHDA and CDR2 SQIVND (reference sequence). Looking up the rest from reference TRBV19 and TRBJ1-2 gives the full variable domain: DGGITQSPKYLFRKEGQNVTLSCEQNLNHDAMYWYRQDPGQGLRLIYYSQIVNDFQKGDIAEGYSVSREKKESFPLTVTSAQKNPTAFYLCASSIGQGAYDYTFGSGTRLTVV.

Ten or more counts support this clone. The junction differs from germline at one of its ends, possibly a read error. The read ends 3 residues early relative to the CDR3; the germline J gene fills the gap. This rearrangement joins TRBV29-1 to TRBJ1-2; TRBD1 matches at 9 bases. CDR1 SQVTM and CDR2 ANQGSEA come from the germline V gene. The CDR3 totals 17 residues. The covered CDR3 bases are TGCAGCGTAGAGGTTAGATGGACAGGGGTTAGTGACTATGGT. Protein: CSVEVRWTGVSDYG. The entire CDR3 reads CSVEVRWTGVSDYGYTF.

There are many counts of this clone. The read terminates 3 residues ahead of where the CDR3 ends, so the germline J gene completes it. V usage is TRBV7-9 and J usage is TRBJ1-1, with D perhaps matching TRBD1 (6 bases). The V and J ends lost 5 bases and 6 bases respectively, with 16 bases between them. Looked up from germline, CDR1 is SEHNR and CDR2 is FQNEAQ (reference sequence). The CDR3 has 14 residues. CDR3 amino acids: CASSPRGRDPEAFF. CDR3 bases read: TGTGCCAGCAGCCCCAGGGGACGGGACCCTGAA.

This clone was recorded at least ten times. The CDR3 end falls 3 residues outside the read, so it is completed with the germline J gene. The chain is built from TRBV15 and TRBJ1-4, with D possibly TRBD1 on 6 matching bases. V was clipped by 4 bases and J by 5 bases, with 11 bases between them. The CDR3 contains 14 residues. Germline V CDR1 and CDR2: LNHNV, YYDKDF (reference sequence). The CDR3 here is CATSTGQINEKLFF. The sequenced part of the CDR3 DNA is TGTGCCACCAGCACAGGACAGATCAATGAAAAA.

This clone has a count of ten or more. Read coverage stops 3 residues before the CDR3 terminus; the germline J gene supplies the remainder. The gene calls are TRBV19 and TRBJ2-5, with D perhaps TRBD1 (6 bases). The germline gives CDR1 LNHDA, CDR2 SQIVND (reference sequence). The CDR3 is 13 amino acids. Trimming shortened V by 6 bases and J by 1 base, and 9 bases separated the two germline ends. The CDR3 sequence is CASRQDSQETQYF. The DNA read from the CDR3 is TGTGCCAGTAGACAGGACAGCCAAGAGACC.